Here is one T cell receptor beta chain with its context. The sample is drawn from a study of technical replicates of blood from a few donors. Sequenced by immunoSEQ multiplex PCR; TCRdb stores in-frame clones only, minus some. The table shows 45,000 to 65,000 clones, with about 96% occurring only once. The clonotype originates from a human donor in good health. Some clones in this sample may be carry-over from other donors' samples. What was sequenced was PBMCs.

The CDR3 is CAVSGWSYNEQFF. CDR3 in DNA: TGTGCCGTTAGCGGGTGGTCCTACAATGAGCAGTTCTTC. The genes are TRBV2 and TRBJ2-1, with TRBD2 matching 7 bases. After removal of 11 bases from V and 1 base from J, the junction contained 5 bases not matched to a gene. The CDR3 is 13 amino acids. From germline, CDR1 is SNHLY and CDR2 FYNNEI.